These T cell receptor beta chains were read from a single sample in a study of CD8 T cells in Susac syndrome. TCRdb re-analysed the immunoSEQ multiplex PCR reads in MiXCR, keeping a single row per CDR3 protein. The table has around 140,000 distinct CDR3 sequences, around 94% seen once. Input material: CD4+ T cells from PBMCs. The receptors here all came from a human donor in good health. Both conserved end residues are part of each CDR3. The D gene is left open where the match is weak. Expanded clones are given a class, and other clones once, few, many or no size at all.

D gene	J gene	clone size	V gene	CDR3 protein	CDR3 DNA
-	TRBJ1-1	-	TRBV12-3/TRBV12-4	CASRDNLPLTEAFF	TGTGCCAGCAGAGACAATCTCCCCCTCACTGAAGCTTTCTTT
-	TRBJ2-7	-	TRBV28	CASSPTASYEQYF	TGTGCCAGCAGTCCGACGGCCAGCTACGAGCAGTACTTC
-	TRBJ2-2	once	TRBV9	CASSVDPITGELFF	TGTGCCAGCAGCGTAGATCCGATTACCGGGGAGCTGTTTTTT
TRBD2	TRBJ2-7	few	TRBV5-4	CASSAGTSGAYEQYF	TGTGCCAGCAGCGCAGGGACTAGCGGGGCCTACGAGCAGTACTTC
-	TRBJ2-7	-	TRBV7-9	CASSLPERYEQYF	TGTGCCAGCAGCTTACCCGAACGATACGAGCAGTACTTC
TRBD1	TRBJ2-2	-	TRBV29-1	CSVGTGGTGELFF	TGCAGCGTTGGGACAGGGGGGACCGGGGAGCTGTTTTTT
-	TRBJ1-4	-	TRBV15	CATSRGSWAENEKLFF	TGTGCCACCAGCAGGGGGTCGTGGGCCGAGAATGAAAAACTGTTTTTT
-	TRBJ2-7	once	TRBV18	CASSPGIEQYF	TGTGCCAGCTCACCGGGAATCGAGCAGTACTTC
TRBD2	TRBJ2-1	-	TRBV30	CACGTSGRNEQFF	TGTGCCTGCGGGACTAGCGGGAGAAATGAGCAGTTCTTC
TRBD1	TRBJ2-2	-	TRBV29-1	CSARTGGSGELFF	TGCAGCGCCCGGACAGGGGGTTCCGGGGAGCTGTTTTTT
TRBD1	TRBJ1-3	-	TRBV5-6	CASSPSAGDRGRLAGNTIYF	TGTGCCAGCAGCCCATCGGCGGGAGACAGGGGCCGGCTTGCTGGAAACACCATATATTTT
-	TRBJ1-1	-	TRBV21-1	CASTAQGITEAFF	TGTGCCAGCACTGCACAGGGAATCACTGAAGCTTTCTTT
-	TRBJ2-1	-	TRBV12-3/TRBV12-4	CASRRGLTQFF	TGTGCCAGCAGACGTGGTCTAACGCAGTTCTTC
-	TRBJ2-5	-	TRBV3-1	CASSQAGSQETQYF	TGTGCCAGCAGCCAAGCCGGCAGCCAAGAGACCCAGTACTTC
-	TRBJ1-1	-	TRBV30	CAWSVLLGRSEAFF	TGTGCCTGGAGTGTACTACTTGGGAGGTCTGAAGCTTTCTTT
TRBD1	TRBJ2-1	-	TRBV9	CASSEGSGTAYNEQFF	TGTGCCAGCAGCGAGGGGTCGGGGACAGCTTACAATGAGCAGTTCTTC
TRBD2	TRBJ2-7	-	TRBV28	CASRVPLAGTYEQYF	TGTGCCAGCAGGGTACCACTAGCGGGAACCTACGAGCAGTACTTC
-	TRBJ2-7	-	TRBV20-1	CSAVEGIYEQYF	TGCAGTGCCGTGGAGGGGATCTACGAGCAGTACTTC
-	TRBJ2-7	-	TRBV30	CAWSLLRAGEQYF	TGTGCCTGGAGTTTGCTAAGGGCGGGCGAGCAGTACTTC
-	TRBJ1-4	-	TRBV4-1	CASRPGDLATNEKLFF	TGCGCCAGCAGGCCGGGAGACCTTGCAACTAATGAAAAACTGTTTTTT
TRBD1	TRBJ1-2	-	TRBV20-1	CSARDWTGTGYTF	TGCAGTGCTAGAGACTGGACAGGGACAGGCTACACCTTC
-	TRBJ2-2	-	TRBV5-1	CASSLGSAANTGELFF	TGCGCCAGCAGCTTGGGGTCAGCTGCGAACACCGGGGAGCTGTTTTTT
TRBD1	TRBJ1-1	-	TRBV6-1	CASKSTGGRVAEAFF	TGTGCCAGCAAATCGACAGGGGGCCGCGTGGCTGAAGCTTTCTTT
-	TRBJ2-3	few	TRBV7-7	CASSLGPSTDTQYF	TGTGCCAGCAGCTTAGGGCCAAGCACAGATACGCAGTATTTT
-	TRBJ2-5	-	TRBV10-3	CAISESREETQYF	TGTGCCATCAGTGAGAGTAGGGAAGAGACCCAGTACTTC
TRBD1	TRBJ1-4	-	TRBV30	CAWSMGQTNEKLFF	TGTGCCTGGAGTATGGGACAGACGAATGAAAAACTGTTTTTT
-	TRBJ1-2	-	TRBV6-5	CASSYFQVRGGTNYGYTF	TGTGCCAGCAGTTACTTCCAGGTCCGAGGGGGGACTAACTATGGCTACACCTTC
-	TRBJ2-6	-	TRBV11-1	CASSFVGSGANVLTF	TGTGCCAGCAGCTTCGTGGGCTCTGGGGCCAACGTCCTGACTTTC
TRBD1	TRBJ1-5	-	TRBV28	CASSLFGQGVSNQPQHF	TGTGCCAGCAGTTTATTCGGACAGGGCGTGAGCAATCAGCCCCAGCATTTT
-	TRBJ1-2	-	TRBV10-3	CATQQGGGFGYTF	TGTGCCACCCAGCAGGGTGGGGGGTTCGGCTACACCTTC
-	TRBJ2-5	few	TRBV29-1	CSVAQGAGETQYF	TGCAGCGTAGCCCAGGGCGCGGGAGAGACCCAGTACTTC
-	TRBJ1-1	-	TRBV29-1	CSASRGGGTEAFF	TGCAGCGCCTCCCGGGGTGGGGGCACTGAAGCTTTCTTT